The clone carrying this T cell receptor (beta chain) was observed a few times. Germline CDR1 is MNHGY and CDR2 is SAAAGT. Trimming at V came to 6 bases and at J to 3 bases, leaving 12 bases not matched to a gene. The CDR3 is 17 amino acids. A single record per CDR3 protein comes from TCRdb applying MiXCR to the RT-PCR reads. The sample has about 680,000 distinct CDR3 sequences; about 14% are singletons. This rearrangement joins TRBV6-8 to TRBJ1-3; TRBD1 matches at 9 bases. This TCR came from a female donor in good health, serving as a healthy control. Sequenced: memory CD4+ T cells from blood. As DNA, the CDR3 is TGTGCCAGCAGACAAACGGATACAGGGGGCTTTGGAAACACCATATATTTT. This sequence encodes CASRQTDTGGFGNTIYF.